This T cell receptor (beta chain) was captured in a study of blood T cell repertoires in COVID-19. At the level of the study: The analysed material was cDNA or gDNA that came from T cells, B-cell-depleted T cells, or PBMCs.

How the authors handled the data: Quantification of nucleated cells was approximated via reference gene primer amplification. Some clones are missing from TCRdb's copy, which holds only in-frame ones; the method was immunoSEQ multiplex PCR. V and J calls and clone size are given by that table; D and trimming were obtained from the DNA. In the table there are approximately 150,000 clones, roughly 89% of which are singletons. The CDR3 has 14 amino acids. The chain recombines TRBV21-1 with TRBJ1-4; the D call TRBD1 from the table was never checked on the DNA. TRBV21-1 is recorded as a pseudogene. Sequencing was carried out using peripheral blood. The sequence was obtained from a young man with COVID-19, enrolled during active disease. CDR3 sequence (DNA): TGTGCCAGCTCCGGGACAGGGGGACGGGAAAAACTGTTTTTT. Protein product: CASSGTGGREKLFF.